This record covers a single T cell receptor beta chain. Its matching antigen is unknown. These data come from a study of T cell repertoires in cytomegalovirus infection. Each CDR3 protein is one row after TCRdb ran MiXCR on the reads. Among around 530,000 distinct CDR3 sequences listed, about 17% were seen once. Study findings and constraints: There were HLA-C-restricted CMV-specific TCR beta clonotypes dominating the ex vivo response.

The CDR3 consists of 20 residues. Trimming removed 4 bases from V and 1 base from J; junction bases left unmatched: 19. Germline-derived CDR1 and CDR2 are SGHVT and SQSDAQ. The gene calls are TRBV7-4 and TRBJ2-1; 7 nucleotides align to TRBD1. This TCR was recovered from a human donor in good health (CMV status not recorded). Some clones in this sample may be carry-over from other donors' samples. Sequencing was done on a sample of CD8+ T cells from PBMCs. The CDR3 DNA reads TGTGCCAGCAGCTACAGCAGGGACAGCGTATCTACAACATCCTACAATGAGCAGTTCTTC. It specifies CASSYSRDSVSTTSYNEQFF.